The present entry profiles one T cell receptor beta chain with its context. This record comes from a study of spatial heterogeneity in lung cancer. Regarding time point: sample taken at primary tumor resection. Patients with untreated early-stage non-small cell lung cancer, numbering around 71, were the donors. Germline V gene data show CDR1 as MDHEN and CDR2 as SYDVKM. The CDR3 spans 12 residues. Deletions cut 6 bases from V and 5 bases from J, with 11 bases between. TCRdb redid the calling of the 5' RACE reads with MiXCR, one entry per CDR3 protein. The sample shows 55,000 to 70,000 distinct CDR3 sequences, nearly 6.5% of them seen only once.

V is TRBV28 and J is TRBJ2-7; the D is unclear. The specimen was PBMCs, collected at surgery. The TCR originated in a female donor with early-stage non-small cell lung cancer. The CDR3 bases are TGTGCCAGCAGCGCTGGCCCCCACGAGCAGTACGTC. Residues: CASSAGPHEQYV.